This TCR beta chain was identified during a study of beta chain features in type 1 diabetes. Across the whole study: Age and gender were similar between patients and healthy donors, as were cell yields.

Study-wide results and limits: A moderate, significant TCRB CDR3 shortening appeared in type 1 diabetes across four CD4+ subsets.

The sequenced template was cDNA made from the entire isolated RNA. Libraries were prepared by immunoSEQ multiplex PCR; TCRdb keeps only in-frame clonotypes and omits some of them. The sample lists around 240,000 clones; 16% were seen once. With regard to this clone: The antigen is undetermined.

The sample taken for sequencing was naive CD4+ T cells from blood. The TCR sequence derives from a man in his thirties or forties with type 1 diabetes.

Written as DNA, the CDR3 is TGTGCCAGCAGCTGGGCCCTAGGGGGCTCCTACAATGAGCAGTTCTTC. Protein sequence: CASSWALGGSYNEQFF. The genes are TRBV7-9 and TRBJ2-1, with D tentatively TRBD1 (6 bases). Trimming removed 4 bases at V and 0 bases at J, with 13 bases between. Germline lookup yields CDR1 SEHNR and CDR2 FQNEAQ (reference sequence). The CDR3 contains 16 residues.